This T cell receptor (beta chain) appears in the sequencing data of a study of blood T cells in healthy people across ages. The study, taken as a whole, reports: Diversity estimated from one million T cells was considered an underestimate. Diversity of TCR beta per million T cells declined in a roughly linear way with age. Because sorting was not performed, PBMCs prevented conclusive naive versus antigen-experienced comparison.

Alongside a J-beta primer mix, a sample-barcoded 5' primer served in a second PCR lasting about 7 to 11 cycles. MiXCR, run by TCRdb on the 5' RACE reads, gives a single entry per CDR3 protein. The sample consists of approximately 1.5 million distinct CDR3 sequences, 42% of them appearing once. This clonotype was counted many times. Its matching antigen is unknown. The sample comprised blood. The clonotype originates from a young woman in good health.

CDR3 sequence reads: CASSLPTAIPETQYF. CDR3 nucleotide sequence: TGTGCCAGCAGCTTGCCGACGGCTATTCCGGAGACCCAGTACTTC. The V gene is TRBV5-6, the J gene TRBJ2-5, with D uncertain. Per the germline V gene, CDR1 is SGHDT and CDR2 is YYEEEE. This CDR3 region has 15 residues. Trimming took off 1 base at V and 5 bases at J, with 15 bases between the two ends.